Below are 14 T cell receptor beta chains sequenced from a single sample in a study of T cells expressing NK-cell markers. TCRdb processed the 5' RACE reads again and assigns one entry to each CDR3 protein, with no DNA. Its clone listing holds approximately 170,000 distinct CDR3 sequences. The specimen was blood T cells: a sorted CD56 or NKG2C T cell subset, CD4+ or CD8+ T cells, or bulk PBMC T cells (not recorded which). Receptor source: a man aged 18-70 years in good health.

The rearrangement uses TRBV6-2 or TRBV6-3 and TRBJ2-1; TCRdb reports TRBD2, a call that lacks DNA to check it against. From germline, CDR1 is MNHEY and CDR2 SVGEGT. CDR3 length: 20 residues. The CDR3 spells CASSYPIAGLAEGSYNEQFF.

The chain combines TRBV5-6 with TRBJ2-7. CDR1 and CDR2 from the germline V gene are SGHDT and YYEEEE. This CDR3 has 12 amino acids. The CDR3 spells CASRSSYGEQYF. The full variable domain, rest sourced from reference TRBV5-6 and TRBJ2-7, is DAGVTQSPTHLIKTRGQQVTLRCSPKSGHDTVSWYQQALGQGPQFIFQYYEEEERQRGNFPDRFSGHQFPNYSSELNVNALLLGDSALYLCASRSSYGEQYFGPGTRLTVT.

The genes are TRBV11-1 and TRBJ2-1; TCRdb's D call of TRBD1 is untestable without DNA. The CDR3 length is 19 residues. Germline CDR1 SGHAT, CDR2 FQDESV (reference sequence). This chain's CDR3 is CASSYRFGDSYYSYNEQFF.

The gene calls are TRBV29-1 and TRBJ1-2; TCRdb picks TRBD1, but there is no DNA to check that call. The CDR3 extends over 14 amino acids. The germline V gene has CDR1 SQVTM and CDR2 ANQGSEA. The CDR3: CSVEDQAGAYGYTF.

The chain has TRBV2 and TRBJ2-1; TCRdb lists TRBD1, though no DNA is available to test this call. Per the germline V gene, CDR1 is SNHLY and CDR2 is FYNNEI. This CDR3 comprises 16 residues. Here the CDR3 reads CASSDPTGYVGNEQFF.

The chain combines TRBV7-9 with TRBJ2-1; with no DNA, the TCRdb D assignment of TRBD2 cannot be verified. Germline CDR1 reads SEHNR; CDR2 reads FQNEAQ (reference sequence). The CDR3 is made up of 15 amino acids. The CDR3 is CASSPPRLGHNEQFF.

The CDR3 spells CASSYGSGDIHGYTF. This rearrangement joins TRBV6-5 to TRBJ1-2; TCRdb indicates TRBD1, and absent DNA this call remains unverified. Germline V gene sequence: CDR1 MNHEY, CDR2 SVGAGI. The CDR3 extends over 15 amino acids.

The rearrangement joins TRBV12-3 or TRBV12-4 to TRBJ2-7; the D call of TRBD1 rests on TCRdb alone, since no DNA is present to check it. This CDR3 has 17 residues. CDR3 residues: CASSLGPDQGRGYEQYF.

V usage is TRBV2 and J usage is TRBJ1-1. This CDR3 has 11 amino acids. Germline values: CDR1 SNHLY, CDR2 FYNNEI. The CDR3: CASSEHTEAFF.

The chain joins TRBV9 to TRBJ1-2; the D call from TCRdb, TRBD1, cannot be confirmed without DNA. The CDR3 has 15 residues. Germline-derived CDR1 and CDR2 are SGDLS and YYNGEE. The CDR3 protein is CASSVAGGQGYGYTF.

The chain recombines TRBV12-3 or TRBV12-4 with TRBJ2-3; with no DNA, the TCRdb D assignment of TRBD2 cannot be verified. The CDR3 consists of 16 residues. The CDR3 protein is CASNLLLSGGSDTQYF.

V is TRBV12-3 or TRBV12-4 and J is TRBJ1-2; no DNA is available, so the TRBD1 call from TCRdb remains unchecked. The CDR3 runs 15 residues. CDR3 region: CASGWAGTNNYGYTF.

The chain uses TRBV5-1 and TRBJ2-3. Germline V CDR1 and CDR2: SGHRS, YFSETQ. This CDR3 spans 15 amino acids. CDR3 loop: CASSWLPPSTDTQYF.

V and J are TRBV6-5 and TRBJ2-5. Germline V gene lookup returns CDR1 MNHEY and CDR2 SVGAGI. There are 14 residues in the CDR3. The CDR3: CASSYSSRVETQYF.